These T cell receptor beta chains were read from a single sample in a study of blood T cell repertoires in COVID-19. Only in-frame clones appear in the TCRdb table, and some are missing; sequencing was by immunoSEQ multiplex PCR. Altogether roughly 130,000 clones are present, roughly 84% being singletons, with the ten largest covering approximately 3.5%. Sequenced material: PBMCs or T cells enriched from blood (not recorded which). The receptors were gathered from a woman in her twenties or thirties who had recovered from COVID-19. CDR3s include the opening cysteine and the closing phenylalanine or tryptophan. D genes are given only for firm matches. Clone size, where shown, is once, few, many, or a class for clones that have expanded.

CDR3 protein | CDR3 DNA | D gene | V gene | clone size | J gene
CASSPRTGRETQYF | TGTGCCAGCAGCCCAAGGACAGGGCGGGAGACCCAGTACTTC | TRBD1 | TRBV7-6 | NA | TRBJ2-5
CASSLRGKLSAQHF | TGTGCCAGCAGCCTCCGAGGGAAACTGTCGGCCCAGCATTTT | NA | TRBV28 | NA | TRBJ1-5
CASSYSSGRGYEQYF | TGTGCCAGCAGTTACTCTAGCGGGAGGGGCTACGAGCAGTACTTC | TRBD2 | TRBV6-5 | NA | TRBJ2-7
CASSPLPQGFETQYF | TGTGCCAGCTCACCACTTCCCCAGGGATTTGAGACCCAGTACTTC | NA | TRBV18 | NA | TRBJ2-5
CSVEDPFRTANEKLFF | TGCAGCGTTGAAGATCCCTTCCGGACAGCGAATGAAAAACTGTTTTTT | NA | TRBV29-1 | NA | TRBJ1-4
CASSARTSSYNSPLHF | TGTGCCAGCAGTGCTCGGACAAGCTCCTATAATTCACCCCTCCACTTT | NA | TRBV2 | NA | TRBJ1-6
CASSQVNTGELFF | TGTGCCAGCAGCCAGGTGAACACCGGGGAGCTGTTTTTT | NA | TRBV7-9 | many | TRBJ2-2
CASSPIGSLETQYF | TGTGCCAGCAGCCCCATTGGGAGTCTGGAGACCCAGTACTTC | NA | TRBV7-2 | NA | TRBJ2-5
CATSSSVTGNNSPLHF | TGTGCCACCAGCAGCTCAGTGACAGGGAATAATTCACCCCTCCACTTT | TRBD1 | TRBV15 | NA | TRBJ1-6
CASSLASRGYNEQFF | TGTGCCAGCAGCTTAGCTTCAAGGGGGTACAATGAGCAGTTCTTC | NA | TRBV7-2 | NA | TRBJ2-1
CSASSPIGTPLSYNEQFF | TGCAGTGCTAGTAGCCCCATCGGGACACCGCTCTCCTACAATGAGCAGTTCTTC | NA | TRBV20-1 | NA | TRBJ2-1
CASSSSGWYNEQFF | TGTGCCAGCAGTTCTAGCGGGTGGTACAATGAGCAGTTCTTC | TRBD2 | TRBV7-3 | few | TRBJ2-1
CASSVPGTYEQYF | TGTGCCAGCAGCGTACCGGGAACCTACGAGCAGTACTTC | NA | TRBV21-1 | NA | TRBJ2-7
CASSHLGDFNNEQFF | TGCGCCAGCAGCCACCTTGGGGACTTCAACAATGAGCAGTTCTTC | NA | TRBV4-3 | NA | TRBJ2-1
CAISGGTGTGDGNTIYF | TGTGCCATCAGTGGCGGGACCGGGACAGGGGACGGAAACACCATATATTTT | TRBD1 | TRBV10-3 | NA | TRBJ1-3
CASRKGTSGRAEETQYF | TGCGCCAGCAGGAAAGGGACTAGCGGGAGGGCCGAGGAGACCCAGTACTTC | TRBD2 | TRBV5-1 | NA | TRBJ2-5
CASSYVRGGNTIYF | TGTGCCAGCAGTTACGTCAGGGGAGGAAACACCATATATTTT | NA | TRBV6-5 | NA | TRBJ1-3
CASSFESFGGYTF | TGTGCCAGCAGCTTTGAAAGCTTTGGTGGCTACACCTTC | NA | TRBV7-2 | NA | TRBJ1-2
CASSPSPVRNTEAFF | TGTGCCAGCAGCCCCTCCCCCGTGCGTAACACTGAAGCTTTCTTT | NA | TRBV7-2 | once | TRBJ1-1
CASNRQGSNYGYTF | TGCGCCAGCAACAGACAGGGTTCTAACTATGGCTACACCTTC | TRBD1 | TRBV5-1 | NA | TRBJ1-2
CASSLAASRTDTQYF | TGTGCCAGTAGCCTCGCAGCGTCCCGCACAGATACGCAGTATTTT | NA | TRBV19 | NA | TRBJ2-3
CASSLEGADTQYF | TGTGCCAGCAGCTTGGAGGGGGCAGATACGCAGTATTTT | NA | TRBV5-4 | NA | TRBJ2-3
CSVAEREVTQYF | TGCAGCGTCGCCGAGCGAGAAGTTACGCAGTATTTT | NA | TRBV29-1 | NA | TRBJ2-3
CASSGAGGTQPQHF | TGTGCCAGCAGCGGCGCGGGGGGCACTCAGCCCCAGCATTTT | NA | TRBV6-5 | NA | TRBJ1-5
CASRRQTSYNEQFF | TGTGCCAGCAGGCGGCAGACTAGCTACAATGAGCAGTTCTTC | NA | TRBV5-5 | NA | TRBJ2-1
CASSAGLGQETQYF | TGTGCCAGCTCAGCAGGGCTGGGTCAAGAGACCCAGTACTTC | NA | TRBV18 | NA | TRBJ2-5
CASSFPPTGELFF | TGTGCCAGCAGCTTCCCTCCTACCGGGGAGCTGTTTTTT | NA | TRBV7-2 | NA | TRBJ2-2
CASSTRTSGAEQFF | TGTGCCAGTAGTACAAGGACTAGCGGGGCCGAGCAGTTCTTC | TRBD2 | TRBV19 | NA | TRBJ2-1
CASSFLHGLVENEQFF | TGTGCCAGCAGCTTCTTACACGGACTAGTCGAGAATGAGCAGTTCTTC | TRBD2 | TRBV5-6 | NA | TRBJ2-1
CASGLERGSSYNEQFF | TGTGCTAGTGGTTTGGAACGCGGGAGCTCCTACAATGAGCAGTTCTTC | TRBD2 | TRBV12-5 | NA | TRBJ2-1
CAWSVLRSNTGELFF | TGTGCCTGGAGTGTTCTTCGGAGTAACACCGGGGAGCTGTTTTTT | NA | TRBV30 | few | TRBJ2-2
CASRLAGPIANYGYTF | TGTGCAAGTCGCTTAGCGGGGCCGATAGCTAACTATGGCTACACCTTC | NA | TRBV12-2 | NA | TRBJ1-2
CASSPFFGRDLSPFHF | TGTGCCAGCAGCCCTTTTTTCGGCAGGGATCTATCACCCTTCCACTTT | NA | TRBV28 | NA | TRBJ1-6
CASSTSRGAYHEQYF | TGTGCCAGTAGTACCAGTCGGGGGGCCTATCACGAGCAGTACTTC | NA | TRBV19 | NA | TRBJ2-7
CASSPPQGMNTEAFF | TGTGCCAGCTCACCACCACAGGGGATGAACACTGAAGCTTTCTTT | TRBD1 | TRBV18 | NA | TRBJ1-1
CASSSRGIYGYTF | TGTGCCAGCAGCTCTAGGGGGATCTATGGCTACACCTTC | NA | TRBV13 | NA | TRBJ1-2
CASSTRTSGRFNEQFF | TGTGCCAGCAGTACTCGGACTAGCGGGAGATTTAATGAGCAGTTCTTC | TRBD2 | TRBV28 | NA | TRBJ2-1
CASRPGTGGENTIYF | TGTGCCAGCAGGCCTGGGACAGGGGGCGAAAACACCATATATTTT | TRBD1 | TRBV2 | few | TRBJ1-3
CASSLGPNQPQHF | TGTGCCAGCAGCTTAGGGCCCAATCAGCCCCAGCATTTT | NA | TRBV7-9 | NA | TRBJ1-5
CASSPGIRGFAEAFF | TGTGCCAGCAGTCCGGGGATTCGGGGTTTCGCTGAAGCTTTCTTT | NA | TRBV28 | NA | TRBJ1-1
CASSSGLAGRNEQFF | TGCGCCAGCAGCTCGGGACTAGCGGGAAGAAATGAGCAGTTCTTC | TRBD2 | TRBV5-1 | NA | TRBJ2-1
CAWSVRVSPLHF | TGTGCCTGGAGTGTACGCGTATCACCCCTCCACTTT | NA | TRBV30 | NA | TRBJ1-6
CASSSGTAEAFF | TGCGCCAGCAGCTCCGGGACAGCTGAAGCTTTCTTT | TRBD1 | TRBV5-1 | few | TRBJ1-1
CASSQDLVTDMNTEAFF | TGCGCCAGCAGCCAAGATTTGGTGACAGATATGAACACTGAAGCTTTCTTT | NA | TRBV4-1 | NA | TRBJ1-1
CASSFTQNPIVAGGTGELFF | TGTGCCAGCAGCTTCACCCAAAACCCGATTGTAGCGGGAGGGACCGGGGAGCTGTTTTTT | TRBD2 | TRBV9 | NA | TRBJ2-2
CASSAPRDSGNTIYF | TGTGCCAGCAGCGCCCCGAGGGACAGTGGAAACACCATATATTTT | TRBD1 | TRBV5-5 | NA | TRBJ1-3
CASSPLSSTDTQYF | TGCGCCAGCAGCCCCCTCTCTAGCACAGATACGCAGTATTTT | NA | TRBV5-1 | few | TRBJ2-3
CASSGWLGETDTQYF | TGTGCCAGCAGCGGATGGCTAGGAGAGACAGATACGCAGTATTTT | NA | TRBV5-5 | NA | TRBJ2-3
CASSHSGSRAATEAFF | TGTGCCAGCAGCCACAGCGGGTCCAGGGCGGCCACTGAAGCTTTCTTT | NA | TRBV3-1/TRBV3-2 | NA | TRBJ1-1
CASSGGGLAGVQETQYF | TGTGCCAGCAGCGGAGGGGGACTAGCGGGAGTCCAAGAGACCCAGTACTTC | TRBD2 | TRBV4-2 | NA | TRBJ2-5
CASTQGGRGYNEQFF | TGTGCCAGCACCCAAGGGGGGAGGGGTTACAATGAGCAGTTCTTC | NA | TRBV9 | NA | TRBJ2-1
CASSLGPGQGLQETQYF | TGCGCCAGCAGCTTGGGGCCGGGACAGGGTTTACAAGAGACCCAGTACTTC | TRBD1 | TRBV5-1 | NA | TRBJ2-5
CASSPRGAGAGYNEQFF | TGTGCCAGTAGTCCTCGGGGAGCGGGAGCGGGGTACAATGAGCAGTTCTTC | TRBD2 | TRBV19 | NA | TRBJ2-1